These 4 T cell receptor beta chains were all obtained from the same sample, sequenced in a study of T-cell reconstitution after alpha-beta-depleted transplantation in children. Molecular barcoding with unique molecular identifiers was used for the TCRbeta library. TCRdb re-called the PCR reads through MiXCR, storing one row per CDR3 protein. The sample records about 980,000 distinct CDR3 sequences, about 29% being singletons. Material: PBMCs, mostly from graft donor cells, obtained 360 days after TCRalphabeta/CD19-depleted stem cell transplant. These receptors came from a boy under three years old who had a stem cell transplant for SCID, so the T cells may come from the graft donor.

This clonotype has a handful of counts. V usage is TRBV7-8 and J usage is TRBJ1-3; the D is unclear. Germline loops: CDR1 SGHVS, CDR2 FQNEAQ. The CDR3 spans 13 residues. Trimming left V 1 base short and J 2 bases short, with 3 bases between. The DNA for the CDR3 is TGTGCCAGCAGCTTAGGGGCTGGAAACACCATATATTTT. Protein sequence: CASSLGAGNTIYF.

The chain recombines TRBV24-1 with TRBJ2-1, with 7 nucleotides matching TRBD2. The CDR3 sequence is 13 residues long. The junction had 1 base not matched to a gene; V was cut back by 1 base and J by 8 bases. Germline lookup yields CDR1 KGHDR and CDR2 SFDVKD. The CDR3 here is CATSDFRGDEQFF. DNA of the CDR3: TGTGCCACCAGTGATTTCCGGGGGGATGAGCAGTTCTTC.

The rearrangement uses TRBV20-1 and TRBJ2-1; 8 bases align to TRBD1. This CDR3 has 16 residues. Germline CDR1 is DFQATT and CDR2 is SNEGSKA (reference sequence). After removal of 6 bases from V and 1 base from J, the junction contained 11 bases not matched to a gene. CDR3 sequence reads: CSALDRGQRSYNEQFF. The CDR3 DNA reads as TGCAGTGCCCTCGACAGGGGTCAAAGGTCCTACAATGAGCAGTTCTTC.

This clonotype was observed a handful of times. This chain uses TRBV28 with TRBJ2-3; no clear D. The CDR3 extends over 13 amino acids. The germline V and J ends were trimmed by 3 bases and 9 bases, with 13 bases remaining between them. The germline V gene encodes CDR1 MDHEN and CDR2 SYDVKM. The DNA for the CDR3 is TGTGCCAGCAGTTTCCCGACTCCCCCGACGCAGTATTTT. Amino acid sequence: CASSFPTPPTQYF. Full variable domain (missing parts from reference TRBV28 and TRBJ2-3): DVKVTQSSRYLVKRTGEKVFLECVQDMDHENMFWYRQDPGLGLRLIYFSYDVKMKEKGDIPEGYSVSREKKERFSLILESASTNQTSMYLCASSFPTPPTQYFGPGTRLTVL.